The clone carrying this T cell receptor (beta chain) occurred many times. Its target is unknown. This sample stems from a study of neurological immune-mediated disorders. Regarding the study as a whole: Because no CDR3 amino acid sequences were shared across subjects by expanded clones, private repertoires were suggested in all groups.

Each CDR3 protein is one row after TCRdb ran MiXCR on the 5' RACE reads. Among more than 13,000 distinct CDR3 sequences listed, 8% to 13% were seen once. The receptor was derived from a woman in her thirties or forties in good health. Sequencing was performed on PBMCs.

DNA of the CDR3: TGCGCCAGCAGCCAAGATCTCGTGAGGACCCGAGGCACTGAAGCTTTCTTT. This sequence encodes CASSQDLVRTRGTEAFF. The chain recombines TRBV4-1 with TRBJ1-1; D not resolved. Trimming left V 0 bases short and J 4 bases short, with 18 bases between. Germline assignment: CDR1 MGHRA and CDR2 YSYEKL. This CDR3 region has 17 residues.